This T cell receptor beta chain was obtained from a study of cytomegalovirus exposure and HLA in healthy donors. Study-level findings and limits: The number of N-insertions in an Asian-associated ancestry cluster was reportedly below the 666-donor mean in a later analysis. Across donors, sequencing depth was assumed by presence/absence analyses to be roughly uniform. In an earlier analysis, productive rearrangement rates for most beta V segments clustered near 87% or 30%. The authors confirmed in vitro that a few CMV-associated chains were specific for CMV antigens.

This clone has a single count. The antigen is not known. PCR was performed using 60 Vbeta and 13 Jbeta primers. Sequencing was performed with immunoSEQ multiplex PCR; in TCRdb, only in-frame clones are kept and a portion is missing. The profile covers more than 140,000 clones, with less than 65% appearing a single time and less than 3.5% taken by the ten largest. Sequenced sample: PBMCs. The clonotype originates from a woman aged 25 to 39 in good health and CMV-seropositive.

The CDR3 DNA sequence: TGTGCCATCAGTGACACAGGGGTCGACTCTGGGGCCAACGTCCTGACTTTC. This codes for CAISDTGVDSGANVLTF. The V gene is TRBV10-3, the J gene TRBJ2-6; 7 bases are a match to TRBD1. The CDR3 covers 17 residues. With V trimmed by 3 bases and J by 0 bases, 5 bases remained unmatched. The germline CDR1 and CDR2 sequences are ENHRY and SYGVKD.